Each of the 6 T cell receptor beta chains below was sequenced from the same sample in a study of cytomegalovirus exposure and HLA in healthy donors. Profiling relied on immunoSEQ multiplex PCR, and the TCRdb table lists in-frame clones only, not all of them. The data show 150,000 to 200,000 clones, with around nine tenths seen just once and 4% to 4.5% held by the top ten. The sequenced material came from PBMCs. The receptors come from a man younger than 35 in good health and CMV-seropositive.

The chain combines TRBV28 with TRBJ2-7, with 7 bases matching TRBD1. Trimming cost V 3 bases and J 3 bases; bases outside gene matches: 11. The germline gives CDR1 MDHEN, CDR2 SYDVKM. CDR3 size: 16 residues. This CDR3 reads CASSFIMGQLGYEQYF. CDR3 DNA sequence: TGTGCCAGCAGTTTTATCATGGGACAGCTCGGCTACGAGCAGTACTTC.

The genes are TRBV19 and TRBJ1-5, with D possibly being TRBD1 (6 bases). The CDR3 has 17 residues. The V end was cut by 7 bases, the J end by 1 base, with 20 bases between. CDR1 is LNHDA and CDR2 is SQIVND in the germline V gene (reference sequence). The CDR3 is CASNFAGGAMSNQPQHF. In nucleotides, the CDR3 is TGTGCCAGTAACTTTGCGGGGGGGGCTATGAGCAATCAGCCCCAGCATTTT.

CDR3 DNA: TGTGCCAGCAGTTTATACAGCTACACTGAAGCTTTCTTT. Its translation: CASSLYSYTEAFF. V is TRBV27 and J is TRBJ1-1; D gene unclear. There are 13 residues in the CDR3. Trimming left V 1 base short and J 3 bases short, with 6 bases between. Germline V gene sequence: CDR1 MNHEY, CDR2 SMNVEV (reference sequence).

The J gene is TRBJ2-1, the V gene TRBV2, with D perhaps TRBD2 (5 bases). The V end was cut by 7 bases, the J end by 5 bases, with 12 bases between. The CDR3 is 13 amino acids. From germline, CDR1 is SNHLY and CDR2 FYNNEI. CDR3 in DNA: TGTGCCAGCAAGAGAGGGCCCAACAATGAGCAGTTCTTC. Its translation is CASKRGPNNEQFF.

The V call is TRBV7-9, the J call TRBJ1-4, with TRBD1 identical over 8 bases. This CDR3 has 14 residues. The V and J ends lost 5 bases and 10 bases, in that order; junction bases with no gene match: 9. The germline gives CDR1 SEHNR, CDR2 FQNEAQ (reference sequence). Here the CDR3 DNA reads TGTGCCAGCAGCCAACTGACAGGGACAGGAAAACTGTTTTTT. As protein: CASSQLTGTGKLFF.

The CDR3 DNA reads TGCGCCAGCAGCTCCGGGACAGGGATGTATGGCTACACCTTC. Amino acids: CASSSGTGMYGYTF. The chain recombines TRBV5-1 with TRBJ1-2, with 9 bases matching TRBD1. The CDR3 extends over 14 amino acids. The germline V gene encodes CDR1 SGHRS and CDR2 YFSETQ. V was clipped by 3 bases and J by 5 bases; unmatched bases: 5. Using reference TRBV5-1 and TRBJ1-2 for the parts outside the CDR3, the full variable domain is KAGVTQTPRYLIKTRGQQVTLSCSPISGHRSVSWYQQTPGQGLQFLFEYFSETQRNKGNFPGRFSGRQFSNSRSEMNVSTLELGDSALYLCASSSGTGMYGYTFGSGTRLTVV.